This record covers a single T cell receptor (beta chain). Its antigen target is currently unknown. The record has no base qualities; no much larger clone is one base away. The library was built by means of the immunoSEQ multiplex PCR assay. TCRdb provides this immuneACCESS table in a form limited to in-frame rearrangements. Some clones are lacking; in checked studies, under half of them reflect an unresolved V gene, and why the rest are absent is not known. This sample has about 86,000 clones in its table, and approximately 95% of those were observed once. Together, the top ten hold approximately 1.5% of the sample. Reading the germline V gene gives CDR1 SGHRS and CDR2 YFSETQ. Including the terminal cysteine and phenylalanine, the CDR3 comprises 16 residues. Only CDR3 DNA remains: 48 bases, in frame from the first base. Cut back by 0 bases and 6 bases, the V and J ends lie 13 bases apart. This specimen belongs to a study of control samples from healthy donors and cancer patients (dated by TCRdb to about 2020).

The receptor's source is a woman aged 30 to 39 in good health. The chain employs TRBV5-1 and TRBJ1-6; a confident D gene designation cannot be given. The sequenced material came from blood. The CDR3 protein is CASSLGVTRSNSPLHF. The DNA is TGCGCCAGCAGCTTGGGTGTAACCCGATCTAATTCACCCCTCCACTTT. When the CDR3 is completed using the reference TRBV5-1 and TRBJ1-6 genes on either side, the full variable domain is KAGVTQTPRYLIKTRGQQVTLSCSPISGHRSVSWYQQTPGQGLQFLFEYFSETQRNKGNFPGRFSGRQFSNSRSEMNVSTLELGDSALYLCASSLGVTRSNSPLHFGNGTRLTVT.